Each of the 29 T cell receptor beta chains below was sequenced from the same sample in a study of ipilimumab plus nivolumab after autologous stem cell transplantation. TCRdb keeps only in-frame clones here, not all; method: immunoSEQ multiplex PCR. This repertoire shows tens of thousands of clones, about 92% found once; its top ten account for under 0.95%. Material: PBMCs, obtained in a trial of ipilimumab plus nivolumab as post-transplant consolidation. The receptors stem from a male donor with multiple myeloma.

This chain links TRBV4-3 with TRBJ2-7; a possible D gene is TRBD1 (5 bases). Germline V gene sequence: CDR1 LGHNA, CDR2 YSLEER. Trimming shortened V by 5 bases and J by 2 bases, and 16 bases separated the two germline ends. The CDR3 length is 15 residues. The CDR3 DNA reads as TGCGCCAGCAGCACAGGACACTGGAACCCCTACGAGCAGTACTTC. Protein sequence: CASSTGHWNPYEQYF.

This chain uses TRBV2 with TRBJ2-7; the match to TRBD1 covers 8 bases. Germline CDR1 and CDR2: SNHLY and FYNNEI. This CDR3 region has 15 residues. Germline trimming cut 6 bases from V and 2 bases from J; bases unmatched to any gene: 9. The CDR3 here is CASRFRDRTAYEQYF. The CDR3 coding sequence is TGTGCCAGCAGGTTCCGGGACAGGACCGCCTACGAGCAGTACTTC.

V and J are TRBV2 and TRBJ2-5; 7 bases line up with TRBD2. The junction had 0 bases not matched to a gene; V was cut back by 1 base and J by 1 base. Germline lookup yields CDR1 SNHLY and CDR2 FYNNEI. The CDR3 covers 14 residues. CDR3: CASSEVAGQETQYF. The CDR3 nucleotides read TGTGCCAGCAGTGAAGTAGCGGGCCAAGAGACCCAGTACTTC.

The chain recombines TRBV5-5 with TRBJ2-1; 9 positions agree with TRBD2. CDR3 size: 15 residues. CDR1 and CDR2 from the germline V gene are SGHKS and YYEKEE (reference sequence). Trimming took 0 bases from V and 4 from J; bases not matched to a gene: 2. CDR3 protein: CASSLVSGRYNEQFF. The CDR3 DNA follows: TGTGCCAGCAGCTTGGTGAGCGGGAGGTACAATGAGCAGTTCTTC.

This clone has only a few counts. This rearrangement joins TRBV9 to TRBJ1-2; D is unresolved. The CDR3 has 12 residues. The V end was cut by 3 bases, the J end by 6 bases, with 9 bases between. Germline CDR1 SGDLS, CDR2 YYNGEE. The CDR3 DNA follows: TGTGCCAGCAGCGCCATCAGTCATGGCTACACCTTC. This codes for CASSAISHGYTF. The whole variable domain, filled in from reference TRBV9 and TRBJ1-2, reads DSGVTQTPKHLITATGQRVTLRCSPRSGDLSVYWYQQSLDQGLQFLIQYYNGEERAKGNILERFSAQQFPDLHSELNLSSLELGDSALYFCASSAISHGYTFGSGTRLTVV.

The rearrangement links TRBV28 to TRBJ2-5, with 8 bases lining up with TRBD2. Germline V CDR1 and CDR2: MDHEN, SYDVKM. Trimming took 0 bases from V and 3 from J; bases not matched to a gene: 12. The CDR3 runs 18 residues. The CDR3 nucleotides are TGTGCCAGCAGTTTATGGTTGTCGGGGGGGACACTTAAAGAGACCCAGTACTTC. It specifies CASSLWLSGGTLKETQYF. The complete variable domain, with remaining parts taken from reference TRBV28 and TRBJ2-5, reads DVKVTQSSRYLVKRTGEKVFLECVQDMDHENMFWYRQDPGLGLRLIYFSYDVKMKEKGDIPEGYSVSREKKERFSLILESASTNQTSMYLCASSLWLSGGTLKETQYFGPGTRLLVL.

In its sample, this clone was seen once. The CDR3, as DNA: TGCGCCAGCAGCCAAGAAAAGGGGGCCTACGAGCAGTACTTC. Translated: CASSQEKGAYEQYF. This chain links TRBV4-1 with TRBJ2-7; D possibly corresponds to TRBD1 (6 bases). Germline-derived CDR1 and CDR2 are MGHRA and YSYEKL. The CDR3 extends over 14 amino acids. The V and J ends lost 0 bases and 2 bases respectively, with 8 bases between them.

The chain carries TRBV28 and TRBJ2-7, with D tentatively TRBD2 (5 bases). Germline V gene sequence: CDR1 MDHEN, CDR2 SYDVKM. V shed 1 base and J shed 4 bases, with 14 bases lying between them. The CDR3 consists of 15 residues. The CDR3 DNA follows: TGTGCCAGCAGTTTATCGGGGTCTTTACGGTACGAGCAGTACTTC. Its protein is CASSLSGSLRYEQYF.

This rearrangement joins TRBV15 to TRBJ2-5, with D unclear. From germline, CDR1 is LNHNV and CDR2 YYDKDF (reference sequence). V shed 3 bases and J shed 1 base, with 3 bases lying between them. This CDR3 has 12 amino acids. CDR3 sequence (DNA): TGTGCCACCAGCAGCCCCCAAGAGACCCAGTACTTC. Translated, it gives CATSSPQETQYF.

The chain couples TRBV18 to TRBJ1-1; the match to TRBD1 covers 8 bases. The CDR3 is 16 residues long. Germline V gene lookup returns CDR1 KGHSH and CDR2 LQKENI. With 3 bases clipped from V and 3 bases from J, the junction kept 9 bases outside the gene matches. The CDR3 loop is CASSPQDRARYTEAFF. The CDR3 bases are TGTGCCAGCTCACCGCAGGACAGGGCGAGGTACACTGAAGCTTTCTTT.

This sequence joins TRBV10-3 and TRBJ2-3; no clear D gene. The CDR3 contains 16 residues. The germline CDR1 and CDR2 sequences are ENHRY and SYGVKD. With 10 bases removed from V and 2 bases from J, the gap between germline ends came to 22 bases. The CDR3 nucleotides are TGTGCCACGGCCCCCACTGCGGAGATTATCACAGATACGCAGTATTTT. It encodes CATAPTAEIITDTQYF.

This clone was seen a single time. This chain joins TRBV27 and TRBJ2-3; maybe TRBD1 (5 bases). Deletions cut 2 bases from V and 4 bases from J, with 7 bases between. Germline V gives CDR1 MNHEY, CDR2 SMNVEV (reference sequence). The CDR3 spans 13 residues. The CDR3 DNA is TGTGCCAGCAGTTTAACCAGGGCAGATACGCAGTATTTT. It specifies CASSLTRADTQYF.

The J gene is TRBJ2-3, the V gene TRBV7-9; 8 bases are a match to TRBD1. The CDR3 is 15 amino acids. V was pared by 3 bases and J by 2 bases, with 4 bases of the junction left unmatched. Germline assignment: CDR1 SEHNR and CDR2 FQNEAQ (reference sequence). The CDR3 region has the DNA TGTGCCAGCAGCTTCCCCCAGGGGGCCACAGATACGCAGTATTTT. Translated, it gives CASSFPQGATDTQYF. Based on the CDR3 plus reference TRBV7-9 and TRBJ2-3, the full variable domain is DTGVSQNPRHKITKRGQNVTFRCDPISEHNRLYWYRQTLGQGPEFLTYFQNEAQLEKSRLLSDRFSAERPKGSFSTLEIQRTEQGDSAMYLCASSFPQGATDTQYFGPGTRLTVL.

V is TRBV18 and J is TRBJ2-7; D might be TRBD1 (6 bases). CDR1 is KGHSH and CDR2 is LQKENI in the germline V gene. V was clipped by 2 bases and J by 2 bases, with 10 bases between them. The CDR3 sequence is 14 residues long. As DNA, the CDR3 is TGTGCCAGCTCACCAGGGGGACAACCCTACGAGCAGTACTTC. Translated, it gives CASSPGGQPYEQYF.

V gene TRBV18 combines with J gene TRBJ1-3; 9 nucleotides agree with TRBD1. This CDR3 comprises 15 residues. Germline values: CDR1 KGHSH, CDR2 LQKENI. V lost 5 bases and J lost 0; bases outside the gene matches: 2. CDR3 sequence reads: CASSWDRASGNTIYF. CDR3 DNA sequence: TGTGCCAGCTCATGGGACAGGGCCTCTGGAAACACCATATATTTT.

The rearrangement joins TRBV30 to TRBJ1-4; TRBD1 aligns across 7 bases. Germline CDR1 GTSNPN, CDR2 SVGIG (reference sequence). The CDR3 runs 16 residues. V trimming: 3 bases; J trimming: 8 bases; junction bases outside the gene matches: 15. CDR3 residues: CAWRRRGGGLTEKLFF. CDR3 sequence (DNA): TGTGCCTGGAGGAGGCGAGGGGGCGGTCTTACCGAAAAACTGTTTTTT.

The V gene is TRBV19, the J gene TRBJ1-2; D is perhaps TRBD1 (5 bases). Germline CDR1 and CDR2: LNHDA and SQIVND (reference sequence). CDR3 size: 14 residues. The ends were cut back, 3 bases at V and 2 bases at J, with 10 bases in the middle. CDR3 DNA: TGTGCCAGTAGTATTTCGGGACGAAACTATGGCTACACCTTC. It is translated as CASSISGRNYGYTF. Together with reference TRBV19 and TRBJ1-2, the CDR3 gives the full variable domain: DGGITQSPKYLFRKEGQNVTLSCEQNLNHDAMYWYRQDPGQGLRLIYYSQIVNDFQKGDIAEGYSVSREKKESFPLTVTSAQKNPTAFYLCASSISGRNYGYTFGSGTRLTVV.

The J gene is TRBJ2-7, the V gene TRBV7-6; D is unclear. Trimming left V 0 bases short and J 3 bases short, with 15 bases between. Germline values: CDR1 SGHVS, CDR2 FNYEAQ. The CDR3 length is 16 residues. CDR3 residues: CASSLAGSSQGYEQYF. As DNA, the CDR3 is TGTGCCAGCAGCTTAGCGGGGTCCTCCCAAGGCTACGAGCAGTACTTC. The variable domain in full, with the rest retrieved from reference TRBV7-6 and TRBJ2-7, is GAGVSQSPRYKVTKRGQDVALRCDPISGHVSLYWYRQALGQGPEFLTYFNYEAQQDKSGLPNDRFSAERPEGSISTLTIQRTEQRDSAMYRCASSLAGSSQGYEQYFGPGTRLTVT.

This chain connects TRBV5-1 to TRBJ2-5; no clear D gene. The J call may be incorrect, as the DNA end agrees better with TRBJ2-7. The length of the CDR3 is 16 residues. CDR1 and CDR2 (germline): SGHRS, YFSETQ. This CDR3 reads CASSLGLRVENHEQYF. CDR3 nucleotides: TGCGCCAGCAGCTTGGGATTACGGGTTGAGAACCACGAGCAGTACTTC.

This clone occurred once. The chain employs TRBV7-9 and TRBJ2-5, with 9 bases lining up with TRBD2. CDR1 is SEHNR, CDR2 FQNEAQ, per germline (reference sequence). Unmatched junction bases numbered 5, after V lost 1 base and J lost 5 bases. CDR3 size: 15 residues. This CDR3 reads CASSLVAGARETQYF. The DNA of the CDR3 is TGTGCCAGCAGCTTAGTAGCGGGAGCTCGGGAGACCCAGTACTTC.

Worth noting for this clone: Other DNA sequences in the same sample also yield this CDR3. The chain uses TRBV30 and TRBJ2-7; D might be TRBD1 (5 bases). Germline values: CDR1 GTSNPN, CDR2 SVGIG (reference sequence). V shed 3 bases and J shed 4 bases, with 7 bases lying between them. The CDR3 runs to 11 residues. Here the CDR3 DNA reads TGTGCCTGGAGAACAGGATACGAGCAGTACTTC. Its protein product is CAWRTGYEQYF.

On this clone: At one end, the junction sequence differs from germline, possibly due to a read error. In DNA, the CDR3 is TGCGCCAGCAGCCAAGGATGGAAAGGGGGACAAGTTTTT. Protein product: CASSQGWKGGQVF. This sequence joins TRBV4-3 and TRBJ1-4; maybe TRBD1 (6 bases). The CDR3 has 13 residues. The germline V gene encodes CDR1 LGHNA and CDR2 YSLEER.

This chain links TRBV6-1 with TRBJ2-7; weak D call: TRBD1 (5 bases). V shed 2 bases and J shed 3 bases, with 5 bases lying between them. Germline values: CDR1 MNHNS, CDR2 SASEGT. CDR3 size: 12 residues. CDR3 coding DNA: TGTGCCAGCAGTGAACAGGGCTACGAGCAGTACTTC. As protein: CASSEQGYEQYF.

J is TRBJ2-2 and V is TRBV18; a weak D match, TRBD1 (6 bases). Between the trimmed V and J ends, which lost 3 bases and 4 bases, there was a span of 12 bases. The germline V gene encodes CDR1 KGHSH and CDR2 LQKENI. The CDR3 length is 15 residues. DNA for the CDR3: TGTGCCAGCTCACCCGGGACACTGGCCACCGGGGAGCTGTTTTTT. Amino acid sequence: CASSPGTLATGELFF.

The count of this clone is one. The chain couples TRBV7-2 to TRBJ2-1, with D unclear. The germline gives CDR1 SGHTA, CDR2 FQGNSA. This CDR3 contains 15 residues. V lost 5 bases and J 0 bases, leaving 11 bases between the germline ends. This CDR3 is CASSPGRSSYNEQFF. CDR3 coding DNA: TGTGCCAGCAGCCCCGGACGGAGCTCCTACAATGAGCAGTTCTTC.

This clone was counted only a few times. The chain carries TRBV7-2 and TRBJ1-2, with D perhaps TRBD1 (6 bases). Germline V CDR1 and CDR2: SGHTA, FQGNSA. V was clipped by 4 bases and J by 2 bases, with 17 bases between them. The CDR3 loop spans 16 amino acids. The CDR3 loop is CASSSLLGQINYGYTF. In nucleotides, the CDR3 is TGTGCCAGCAGCTCCCTCCTAGGACAGATAAACTATGGCTACACCTTC.

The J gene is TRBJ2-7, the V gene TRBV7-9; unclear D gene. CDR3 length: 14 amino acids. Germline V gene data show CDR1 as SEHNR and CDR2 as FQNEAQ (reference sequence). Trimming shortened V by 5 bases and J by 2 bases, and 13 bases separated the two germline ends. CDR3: CASSPARATYEQYF. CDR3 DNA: TGTGCCAGCAGCCCGGCGCGTGCAACCTACGAGCAGTACTTC.

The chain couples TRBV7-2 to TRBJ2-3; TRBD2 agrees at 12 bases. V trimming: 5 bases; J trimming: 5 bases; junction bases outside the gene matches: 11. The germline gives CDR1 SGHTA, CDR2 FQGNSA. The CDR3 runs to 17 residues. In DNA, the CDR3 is TGTGCCAGCAGCCCCTCTAGCGGGAGGGCCTACGGAGATACGCAGTATTTT. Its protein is CASSPSSGRAYGDTQYF.

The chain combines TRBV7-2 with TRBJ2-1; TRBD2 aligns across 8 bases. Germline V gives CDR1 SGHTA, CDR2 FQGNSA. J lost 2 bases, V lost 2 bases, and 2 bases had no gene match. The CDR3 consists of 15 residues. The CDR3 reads CASSLSSGAYNEQFF. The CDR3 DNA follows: TGTGCCAGCAGCTTAAGTAGCGGGGCCTACAATGAGCAGTTCTTC.